The sequence of this TCR beta chain was determined in a study of CD8 T cells in ankylosing spondylitis. Findings of the study overall: Within peripheral blood, clones linked to disease were CD8+ and relatively rare.

TCR beta libraries were made by quantitative 5'-RACE with molecular barcodes. TCRdb fed the 5' RACE reads into MiXCR, producing one record per CDR3 protein. The sample includes about 66,000 distinct CDR3 sequences, 6.2% of them seen just once. CDR1 is ENHRY, CDR2 SYGVKD, per germline. The V and J ends lost 8 bases and 2 bases, in that order; junction bases with no gene match: 5. The CDR3 runs to 15 residues. Only a few counts were recorded for this clonotype. As yet, its antigen is unknown. The sample taken for sequencing was synovial fluid, either unsorted or a sorted T cell fraction (not recorded which). The source is a male donor with ankylosing spondylitis. The chain carries TRBV10-3 and TRBJ2-3; 12 bases fit TRBD2. CDR3: CAIGPSGRVTDTQYF. The CDR3 bases are TGTGCCATCGGGCCTAGCGGGAGGGTCACAGATACGCAGTATTTT.